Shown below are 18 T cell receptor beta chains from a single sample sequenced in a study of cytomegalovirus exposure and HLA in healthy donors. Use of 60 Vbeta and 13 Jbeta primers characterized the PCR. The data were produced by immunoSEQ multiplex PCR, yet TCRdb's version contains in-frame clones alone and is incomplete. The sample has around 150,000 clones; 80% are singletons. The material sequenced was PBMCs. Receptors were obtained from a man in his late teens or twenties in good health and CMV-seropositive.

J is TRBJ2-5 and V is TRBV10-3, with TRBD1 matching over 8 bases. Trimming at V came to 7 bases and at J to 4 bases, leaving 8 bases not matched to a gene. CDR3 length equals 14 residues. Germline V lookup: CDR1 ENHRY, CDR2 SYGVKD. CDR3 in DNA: TGTGCCATCAAGAACGACAGGGGAAGAGAGACCCAGTACTTC. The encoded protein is CAIKNDRGRETQYF.

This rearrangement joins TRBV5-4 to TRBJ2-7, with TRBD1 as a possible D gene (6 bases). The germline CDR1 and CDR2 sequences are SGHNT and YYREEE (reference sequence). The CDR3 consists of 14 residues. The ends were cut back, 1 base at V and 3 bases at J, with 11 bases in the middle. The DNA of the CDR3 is TGTGCCAGCAGCTTGACAGGGTTGGACTACGAGCAGTACTTC. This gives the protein CASSLTGLDYEQYF.

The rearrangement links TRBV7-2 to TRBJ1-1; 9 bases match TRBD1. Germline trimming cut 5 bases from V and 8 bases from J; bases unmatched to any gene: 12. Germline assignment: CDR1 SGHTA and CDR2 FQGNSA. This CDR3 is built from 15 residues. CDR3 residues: CASSVYLGQGTEAFF. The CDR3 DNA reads TGTGCCAGCAGCGTATACTTGGGACAGGGTACGGAAGCTTTCTTT.

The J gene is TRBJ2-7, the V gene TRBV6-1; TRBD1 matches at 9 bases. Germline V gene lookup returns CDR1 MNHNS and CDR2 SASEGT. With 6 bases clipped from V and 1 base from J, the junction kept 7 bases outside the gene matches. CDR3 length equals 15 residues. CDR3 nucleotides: TGTGCCAGCAGAGCCGGGACAGGGCTTTCCTACGAGCAGTACTTC. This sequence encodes CASRAGTGLSYEQYF.

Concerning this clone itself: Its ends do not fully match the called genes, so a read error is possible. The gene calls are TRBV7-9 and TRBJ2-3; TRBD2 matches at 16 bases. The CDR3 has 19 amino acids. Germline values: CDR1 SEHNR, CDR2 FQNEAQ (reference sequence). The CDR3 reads CASSHPAGLAGGGTDTQYF. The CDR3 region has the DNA TGTGCCAGCAGCCATCCCGCGGGACTAGCGGGAGGGGGCACGGATACGCAGTATTTT.

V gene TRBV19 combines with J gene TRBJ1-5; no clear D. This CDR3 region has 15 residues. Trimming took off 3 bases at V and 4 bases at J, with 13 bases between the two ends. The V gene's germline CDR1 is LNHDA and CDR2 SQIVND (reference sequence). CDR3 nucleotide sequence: TGTGCCAGTAGTATGGGGAGGGAAATAAATCAGCCCCAGCATTTT. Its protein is CASSMGREINQPQHF.

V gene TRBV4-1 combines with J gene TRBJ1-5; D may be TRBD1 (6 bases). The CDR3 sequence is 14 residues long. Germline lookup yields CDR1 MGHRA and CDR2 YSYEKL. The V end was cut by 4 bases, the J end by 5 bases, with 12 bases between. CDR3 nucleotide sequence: TGCGCCAGCAGCCTAAGGGGGGGTGATCAGCCCCAGCATTTT. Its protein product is CASSLRGGDQPQHF.

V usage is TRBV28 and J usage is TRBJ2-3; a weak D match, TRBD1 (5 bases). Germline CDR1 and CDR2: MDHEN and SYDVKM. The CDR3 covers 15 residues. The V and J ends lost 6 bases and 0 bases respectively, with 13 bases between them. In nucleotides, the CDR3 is TGTGCCAGCAGCCTGACAGCGATTAGCACAGATACGCAGTATTTT. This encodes CASSLTAISTDTQYF.

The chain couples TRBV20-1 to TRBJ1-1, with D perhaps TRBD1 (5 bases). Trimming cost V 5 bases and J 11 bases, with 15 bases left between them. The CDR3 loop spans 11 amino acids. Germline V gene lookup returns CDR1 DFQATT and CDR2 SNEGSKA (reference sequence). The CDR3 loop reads CSAGSLRGAFF. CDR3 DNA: TGCAGTGCTGGTTCCCTGCGGGGGGCTTTCTTT.

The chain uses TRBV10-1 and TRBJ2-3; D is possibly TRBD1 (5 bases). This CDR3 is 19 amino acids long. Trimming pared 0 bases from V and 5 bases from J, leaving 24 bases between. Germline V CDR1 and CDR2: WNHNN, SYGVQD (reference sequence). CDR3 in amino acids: CASSESMIGLAGIRDTQYF. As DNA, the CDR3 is TGCGCCAGCAGTGAGTCGATGATCGGTTTGGCAGGGATTAGAGATACGCAGTATTTT.

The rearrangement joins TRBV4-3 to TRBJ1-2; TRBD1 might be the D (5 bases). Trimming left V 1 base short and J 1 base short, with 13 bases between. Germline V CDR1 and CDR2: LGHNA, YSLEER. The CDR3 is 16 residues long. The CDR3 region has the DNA TGCGCCAGCAGCCAAGCTCCAAGGGGTCTTAACTATGGCTACACCTTC. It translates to CASSQAPRGLNYGYTF.

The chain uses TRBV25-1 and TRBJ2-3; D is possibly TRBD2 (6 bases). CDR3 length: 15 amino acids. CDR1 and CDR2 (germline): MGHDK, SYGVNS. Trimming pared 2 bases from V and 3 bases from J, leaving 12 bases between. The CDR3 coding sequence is TGTGCCAGCAGTGAACGCGGGGTCCTTACAGATACGCAGTATTTT. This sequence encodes CASSERGVLTDTQYF. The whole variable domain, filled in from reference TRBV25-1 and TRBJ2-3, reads EADIYQTPRYLVIGTGKKITLECSQTMGHDKMYWYQQDPGMELHLIHYSYGVNSTEKGDLSSESTVSRIRTEHFPLTLESARPSHTSQYLCASSERGVLTDTQYFGPGTRLTVL.

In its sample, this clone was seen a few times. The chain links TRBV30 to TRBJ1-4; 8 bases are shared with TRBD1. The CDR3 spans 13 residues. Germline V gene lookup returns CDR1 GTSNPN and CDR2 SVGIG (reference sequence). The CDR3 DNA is TGTGCATATGACAGGGGAACTAATGAAAAACTGTTTTTT. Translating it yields CAYDRGTNEKLFF.

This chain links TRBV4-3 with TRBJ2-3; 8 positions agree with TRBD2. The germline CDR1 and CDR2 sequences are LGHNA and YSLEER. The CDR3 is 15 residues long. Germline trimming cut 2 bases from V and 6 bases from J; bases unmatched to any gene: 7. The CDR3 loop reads CASSQTSGVGDTQYF. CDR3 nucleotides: TGCGCCAGCAGCCAAACTAGCGGTGTGGGGGATACGCAGTATTTT.

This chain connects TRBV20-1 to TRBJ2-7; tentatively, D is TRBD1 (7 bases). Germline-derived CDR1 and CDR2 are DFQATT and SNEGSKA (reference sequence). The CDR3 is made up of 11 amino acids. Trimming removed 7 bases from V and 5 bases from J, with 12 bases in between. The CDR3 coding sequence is TGCAGTGGGACAGGCGGGAACGAGCAGTACTTC. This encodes CSGTGGNEQYF.

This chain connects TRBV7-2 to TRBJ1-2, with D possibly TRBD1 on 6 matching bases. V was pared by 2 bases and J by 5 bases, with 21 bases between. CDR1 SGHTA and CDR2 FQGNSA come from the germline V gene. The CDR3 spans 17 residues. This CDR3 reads CASSLLGTPTLPYGYTF. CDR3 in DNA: TGTGCCAGCAGCTTATTAGGGACACCGACCCTACCGTATGGCTACACCTTC.

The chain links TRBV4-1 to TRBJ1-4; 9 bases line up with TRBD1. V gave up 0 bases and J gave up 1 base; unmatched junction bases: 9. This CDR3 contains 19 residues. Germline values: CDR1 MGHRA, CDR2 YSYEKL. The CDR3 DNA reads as TGCGCCAGCAGCCAAGATAAAGGAGGACAGGGGTTAACTAATGAAAAACTGTTTTTT. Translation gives CASSQDKGGQGLTNEKLFF.

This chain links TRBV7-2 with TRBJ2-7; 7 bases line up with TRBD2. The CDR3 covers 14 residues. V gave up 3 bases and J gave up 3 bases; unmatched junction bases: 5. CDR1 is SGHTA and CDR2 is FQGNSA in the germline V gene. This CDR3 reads CASSFGGGNYEQYF. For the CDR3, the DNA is TGTGCCAGCAGCTTCGGGGGAGGGAACTACGAGCAGTACTTC.